This TCR beta chain appears in the sequencing data of a study of T-cell reconstitution after alpha-beta-depleted transplantation in children. Molecular barcoding with unique molecular identifiers was used for the TCRbeta library. Each CDR3 protein is one row after TCRdb ran MiXCR on the PCR reads. The sample includes 450,000 to 600,000 distinct CDR3 sequences, approximately 30% seen only once; the top ten take approximately 2.3%. This clonotype has only a few counts. This CDR3 spans 14 amino acids. Trimming shortened V by 0 bases and J by 5 bases, and 10 bases separated the two germline ends. Germline V gene data show CDR1 as LGHNA and CDR2 as YSLEER.

The sequencing here drew on PBMCs from the stem cell graft donor, taken from the stem cell graft. The chain recombines TRBV4-3 with TRBJ2-5, with unresolved D. The receptor was isolated from a human donor who donated a stem cell graft to a child with aplastic anemia. The CDR3 reads CASSQERERETQYF. As DNA, the CDR3 is TGCGCCAGCAGCCAAGAACGAGAACGTGAGACCCAGTACTTC.